This T cell receptor (beta chain) was captured by sequencing in a study of blood T cell repertoires in COVID-19. In the study overall: Samples taken during acute and convalescent COVID-19 were collected in the United States, Italy and Spain.

Authors' analysis steps: Nucleated cell counts were estimated from reference gene primer amplification. The data were produced by immunoSEQ multiplex PCR, yet TCRdb's version contains in-frame clones alone and is incomplete. V and J calls and clone size are given by that table; D and trimming were obtained from the DNA. The sample records approximately 300,000 clones, roughly nine tenths being singletons. V shed 3 bases and J shed 1 base, with 7 bases lying between them. The length of the CDR3 is 14 residues. Germline V CDR1 and CDR2: SGHTA, FQGNSA. Those enrolled, adults aged roughly 18 to 89 years, came from about two dozen US areas.

This TCR was recovered from a woman in her 30s who had recovered from COVID-19. The rearrangement uses TRBV7-2 and TRBJ1-5; tentative D call: TRBD1 (6 bases). The material sequenced was PBMCs or T cells enriched from blood (not recorded which). CDR3 in amino acids: CASSFGQSNQPQHF. CDR3 nucleotides: TGTGCCAGCAGCTTTGGACAGAGCAATCAGCCCCAGCATTTT.